This record covers a single T cell receptor (beta chain). The record originates from a study of T cell changes during pregnancy in multiple sclerosis. V dropped 7 bases and J dropped 0 bases, with 12 bases sitting between them. The CDR3 covers 14 residues. The germline gives CDR1 SNHLY, CDR2 FYNNEI. TCRdb's copy holds only in-frame clones and misses some; the assay was immunoSEQ multiplex PCR. Seen here are just under 65,000 clones, 96% observed once, and the top ten hold 2% to 2.5%. The rearrangement joins TRBV2 to TRBJ2-5, with D possibly TRBD2 on 5 matching bases. The sequence was collected from a female donor with multiple sclerosis, enrolled in a pregnancy study. This specimen was CD8+ T cells from peripheral blood mononuclear cells, taken after pregnancy. In DNA, the CDR3 is TGTGCCAGCACTAGGTTCGGGGACCAAGAGACCCAGTACTTC. Its protein is CASTRFGDQETQYF.